A single sample is the source of the 3 T cell receptor beta chains below, sequenced in a study of beta chain features in type 1 diabetes. The entirety of the isolated RNA underwent reverse transcription, so expressed TCRB transcripts were sequenced. Sequencing used immunoSEQ multiplex PCR; TCRdb keeps in-frame clones, though not all of them. Seen here are 120,000 to 150,000 clones, roughly 53% observed once, and the top ten hold around 0.39%. Sequencing input: Tregs from blood. The receptors were gathered from a man between 18 and 29 years old in good health.

V and J are TRBV10-3 and TRBJ2-3, with TRBD1 matching over 8 bases. Trimming took 6 bases from V and 2 from J; bases not matched to a gene: 4. The CDR3 has 14 amino acids. Germline V gene lookup returns CDR1 ENHRY and CDR2 SYGVKD. The CDR3 reads CAISGQGSTDTQYF. CDR3 nucleotides: TGTGCCATCAGCGGACAGGGATCCACAGATACGCAGTATTTT.

The chain recombines TRBV29-1 with TRBJ2-7, with 7 positions matching TRBD1. This CDR3 is 15 amino acids long. Germline assignment: CDR1 SQVTM and CDR2 ANQGSEA. V dropped 2 bases and J dropped 0; count of bases not matched to a gene: 7. This CDR3 reads CSVENRDRASYEQYF. CDR3 nucleotide sequence: TGCAGCGTTGAAAACCGGGACAGAGCCTCCTACGAGCAGTACTTC.

This chain joins TRBV11-2 and TRBJ2-1, with a possible D match to TRBD1 (5 bases). Germline V gene data show CDR1 as SGHAT and CDR2 as FQNNGV. V was trimmed by 5 bases and J by 0 bases, leaving 17 bases between them. The CDR3 consists of 17 residues. The CDR3 DNA sequence: TGTGCCAGCAGCGGATACTTCAGGGCCCTCTCCTACAATGAGCAGTTCTTC. Its protein product is CASSGYFRALSYNEQFF.